This entry is about one T cell receptor (beta chain). The sample belongs to a study of response to subunit inactivated influenza vaccine. From the RT-PCR reads, TCRdb called clonotypes with MiXCR, one entry per CDR3 protein. Among over 750,000 distinct CDR3 sequences listed, less than 25% were seen once. CDR1 is MNHNS, CDR2 SASEGT, per germline. V gave up 9 bases and J gave up 3 bases, with 15 bases separating them. This CDR3 has 14 residues. The material was PBMCs from blood, obtained around 5 days after vaccination. This receptor was obtained from a man aged 50 or older who received an inactivated influenza vaccine. The rearrangement links TRBV6-1 to TRBJ1-3; a possible D gene is TRBD1 (5 bases). The CDR3 sequence: CASGGAGHGNTIYF. CDR3 sequence (DNA): TGTGCCAGTGGGGGTGCGGGTCATGGAAACACCATATATTTT.